Shown below are 15 T cell receptor beta chains from a single sample sequenced in a study of T-cell reconstitution after alpha-beta-depleted transplantation in children. Using unique molecular identifiers, the investigators prepared the TCRbeta library. TCRdb reprocessed the PCR reads via MiXCR and lists one record per CDR3 protein. Here the sample spans 200,000 to 250,000 distinct CDR3 sequences, approximately 7% being singletons. The starting material was PBMCs, obtained before TCRalphabeta/CD19-depleted stem cell transplant. The receptors originated from a boy between 2 and 10 years old with acute lymphoblastic leukemia, due to receive a stem cell transplant.

This clonotype was seen at least ten times. The J gene is TRBJ2-7, the V gene TRBV15, with unresolved D. Germline V gives CDR1 LNHNV, CDR2 YYDKDF (reference sequence). Between the trimmed V and J ends, which lost 1 base and 2 bases, there was a span of 3 bases. This CDR3 region has 12 residues. The CDR3 coding sequence is TGTGCCACCAGCAGAGGACCCTACGAGCAGTACTTC. Its protein product is CATSRGPYEQYF.

Many counts were recorded for this clonotype. V is TRBV27 and J is TRBJ2-5, with a tentative D call TRBD2 (6 bases). V was trimmed by 7 bases and J by 6 bases, leaving 15 bases between them. Germline V gene sequence: CDR1 MNHEY, CDR2 SMNVEV (reference sequence). There are 13 residues in the CDR3. The DNA of the CDR3 is TGTGCCAGCATCGATCGGCGGGGCCAGACCCAGTACTTC. This codes for CASIDRRGQTQYF.

In this sample, this clonotype turned up many times. This chain connects TRBV9 to TRBJ2-1; D is undetermined. Germline V gene data show CDR1 as SGDLS and CDR2 as YYNGEE. The CDR3 runs 14 residues. The V end was cut by 1 base, the J end by 5 bases, with 10 bases between. The CDR3 region is CASSVYSGHNEQFF. As DNA, the CDR3 is TGTGCCAGCAGCGTATACAGTGGACACAATGAGCAGTTCTTC.

This clonotype was picked up a small number of times. The rearrangement joins TRBV7-2 to TRBJ2-7; the D is unclear. Trimming removed 3 bases at V and 0 bases at J, with 12 bases between. Germline V CDR1 and CDR2: SGHTA, FQGNSA. The CDR3 covers 15 residues. In DNA form, the CDR3 reads TGTGCCAGCAGCTTTGGGGATCGGAGCTCCTACGAGCAGTACTTC. The encoded protein is CASSFGDRSSYEQYF.

This clonotype showed up many times. The rearrangement uses TRBV6-5 and TRBJ2-7; 11 bases match TRBD2. The CDR3 has 15 residues. Germline V gene lookup returns CDR1 MNHEY and CDR2 SVGAGI. With 4 bases clipped from V and 2 bases from J, the junction kept 4 bases outside the gene matches. The CDR3 reads CASSSSGGPTYEQYF. For the CDR3, the DNA is TGTGCCAGCAGTTCTAGCGGGGGGCCTACCTACGAGCAGTACTTC.

The rearrangement uses TRBV29-1 and TRBJ1-1; 12 bases line up with TRBD1. Germline V gene lookup returns CDR1 SQVTM and CDR2 ANQGSEA. After removal of 4 bases from V and 2 bases from J, the junction contained 14 bases not matched to a gene. This CDR3 comprises 18 residues. The CDR3 sequence: CSVGSWLGTGGGNTEAFF. CDR3 coding DNA: TGCAGCGTTGGGTCGTGGCTAGGGACAGGGGGCGGAAACACTGAAGCTTTCTTT.

This clonotype has a count of ten or more. This chain links TRBV28 with TRBJ2-2; unclear D gene. The CDR3 has 16 amino acids. Germline loops: CDR1 MDHEN, CDR2 SYDVKM. V was shortened by 7 bases and J by 4 bases, with 19 bases between the two germline ends. DNA of the CDR3: TGTGCCAGCAACGGCGCGTCTGTCCGGTTCACCGGGGAGCTGTTTTTT. The encoded protein is CASNGASVRFTGELFF.

In this sample, this clonotype turned up a few times. The chain joins TRBV20-1 to TRBJ1-1, with a possible D match to TRBD1 (5 bases). This CDR3 has 15 residues. Trimming pared 0 bases from V and 0 bases from J, leaving 11 bases between. In germline, CDR1 is DFQATT, CDR2 SNEGSKA (reference sequence). The CDR3 bases are TGCAGTGCTAGAGATTATAAGGGGTTGAACACTGAAGCTTTCTTT. Translated: CSARDYKGLNTEAFF.

This chain uses TRBV20-1 with TRBJ1-5, with TRBD1 identical over 10 bases. The junction had 3 bases not matched to a gene; V was cut back by 6 bases and J by 7 bases. Germline values: CDR1 DFQATT, CDR2 SNEGSKA (reference sequence). The CDR3 spans 12 residues. CDR3 bases: TGCAGTGCAGGGGACAGGGGCCAGCCCCAGCATTTT. This encodes CSAGDRGQPQHF.

V gene TRBV12-3 or TRBV12-4 combines with J gene TRBJ1-2; D gene ambiguous. The CDR3 totals 13 residues. V dropped 7 bases and J dropped 4 bases, with 13 bases sitting between them. The CDR3 loop is CASTLVLAYGYTF. CDR3 sequence (DNA): TGTGCCAGCACCTTGGTACTCGCCTATGGCTACACCTTC.

This clonotype occurred many times. The chain recombines TRBV4-2 with TRBJ2-5; 7 nucleotides line up with TRBD1. The CDR3 is 16 amino acids. The V gene's germline CDR1 is LGHNA and CDR2 YNFKEQ. V dropped 2 bases and J dropped 3; count of bases not matched to a gene: 9. The CDR3 reads CASSQPAGTEKETQYF. Here the CDR3 DNA reads TGTGCCAGCAGCCAACCGGCCGGGACAGAGAAAGAGACCCAGTACTTC.

This clonotype was observed a few times. This chain links TRBV12-3 or TRBV12-4 with TRBJ1-5; maybe TRBD1 (5 bases). V lost 3 bases, J lost 3 bases, and 12 bases lay in between. The CDR3 extends over 15 amino acids. Written as DNA, the CDR3 is TGTGCCAGCAGTTTGGTAACGGGACTCAATCAGCCCCAGCATTTT. This translates into CASSLVTGLNQPQHF.

This clonotype occurred a few times. The J gene is TRBJ2-2, the V gene TRBV11-2; maybe TRBD1 (5 bases). The CDR3 has 15 amino acids. CDR1 is SGHAT and CDR2 is FQNNGV in the germline V gene. Trimming stripped 7 bases from V and 3 bases from J, with 15 bases between. The CDR3 spells CASNLNQGHTGELFF. The CDR3 DNA reads as TGTGCCAGCAACCTAAACCAGGGCCACACCGGGGAGCTGTTTTTT.

This clonotype was detected many times. This chain links TRBV29-1 with TRBJ1-1, with TRBD1 identical over 7 bases. V lost 7 bases and J lost 5; bases outside the gene matches: 7. The CDR3 runs to 12 residues. Germline V lookup: CDR1 SQVTM, CDR2 ANQGSEA. CDR3 sequence (DNA): TGCAGCGCCAGGGGGGAGTGGACTGAAGCTTTCTTT. Translated, it gives CSARGEWTEAFF.

This clonotype was recorded at least ten times. The chain links TRBV27 to TRBJ1-5; D gene ambiguous. Germline CDR1 and CDR2: MNHEY and SMNVEV (reference sequence). The CDR3 contains 15 residues. V was pared by 3 bases and J by 7 bases, with 16 bases between. The CDR3 sequence: CASSLDGFGRQPQHF. CDR3 DNA: TGTGCCAGCAGTTTGGACGGGTTTGGCCGGCAGCCCCAGCATTTT.